This T cell receptor (beta chain) appears in the sequencing data of a study of shared clonotypes between healthy human individuals. The CDR3 is 15 amino acids. CDR1 is MNHEY, CDR2 SVGAGI, per germline. The ends were cut back, 5 bases at V and 2 bases at J, with 15 bases in the middle. In regard to this clone: What it binds is not known.

Measured with immunoSEQ multiplex PCR; TCRdb has only the in-frame clones, and not every one. This table has 2,500,000 or so clones, 80% to 95% appearing once. Whole-study results and caveats: It was expected that sequencing depth would affect clonotype sharing among donors. The four-donor shared clonotypes exceeded non-shared clonotypes in generation probability, with non-shared ones scoring lower.

Sequencing was done on a sample of naive CD4+ T cells from PBMCs. Noted subset: CD45RA+ positively selected. The chain is built from TRBV6-5 and TRBJ2-5; D is unclear. The clonotype was recovered from a man younger than 30 in good health. Some clones in this sample may be carry-over from other donors' samples. Written as DNA, the CDR3 is TGTGCCAGCAGTCGCTTGGGGAACCAGCAAGAGACCCAGTACTTC. It encodes CASSRLGNQQETQYF.